This TCR beta chain was observed in a study of shared clonotypes between healthy human individuals. Measured with immunoSEQ multiplex PCR; TCRdb has only the in-frame clones, and not every one. The sample shows around 1.9 million clones, approximately 94% of them seen only once. CD45RO negativity and positive selection for CCR7 defined naive CD8 cells, a population that excluded terminally differentiated effector memory CD45RA+ cells. The clonotype originates from a man younger than 35 in good health. Some clones in this sample may be carry-over from other donors' samples. The source material was naive CD8+ T cells from PBMCs.

CDR3 DNA sequence: TGTGCCAGCAGCTCGGGACTAGCGCTTAGCACAGATACGCAGTATTTT. Protein sequence: CASSSGLALSTDTQYF. The chain joins TRBV14 to TRBJ2-3; TRBD2 aligns across 10 bases. V was clipped by 5 bases and J by 0 bases; unmatched bases: 5. The germline V gene has CDR1 SGHDN and CDR2 FVKESK. The CDR3 length is 16 residues. Using reference TRBV14 and TRBJ2-3 for the parts outside the CDR3, the full variable domain is EAGVTQFPSHSVIEKGQTVTLRCDPISGHDNLYWYRRVMGKEIKFLLHFVKESKQDESGMPNNRFLAERTGGTYSTLKVQPAELEDSGVYFCASSSGLALSTDTQYFGPGTRLTVL.